The clone carrying this T cell receptor beta chain was detected only once. What it binds is unknown. A read error may produce the germline difference seen at one junction end. Everyone who donated was a Caucasian adult who lived in Nashville, Tennessee. The data were obtained in a study of shared clonotypes between healthy human individuals. Profiling relied on immunoSEQ multiplex PCR, and the TCRdb table lists in-frame clones only, not all of them. The sample includes around 2.3 million clones, 90% to 96% seen only once; the top ten take 0.13%. Broader study findings: Clonotypes shared by all four donors outscored non-shared clonotypes in generation probability. Exclusively blood specimens were collected; tissue repertoires likely differ.

The CDR3 extends over 14 amino acids. The germline CDR1 and CDR2 sequences are SSHAT and FNYEAQ (reference sequence). The chain recombines TRBV7-7 with TRBJ1-5; D is uncertain. The origin of this receptor is a young man in good health. The material sequenced was naive CD4+ T cells sorted from blood. Subset: CD45RA+ positively selected. CDR3 sequence reads: CASSSDTLIQPQHF. CDR3 nucleotide sequence: TGTGCTAGCAGCTCCGACACTTTAATTCAGCCCCAGCATTTT.